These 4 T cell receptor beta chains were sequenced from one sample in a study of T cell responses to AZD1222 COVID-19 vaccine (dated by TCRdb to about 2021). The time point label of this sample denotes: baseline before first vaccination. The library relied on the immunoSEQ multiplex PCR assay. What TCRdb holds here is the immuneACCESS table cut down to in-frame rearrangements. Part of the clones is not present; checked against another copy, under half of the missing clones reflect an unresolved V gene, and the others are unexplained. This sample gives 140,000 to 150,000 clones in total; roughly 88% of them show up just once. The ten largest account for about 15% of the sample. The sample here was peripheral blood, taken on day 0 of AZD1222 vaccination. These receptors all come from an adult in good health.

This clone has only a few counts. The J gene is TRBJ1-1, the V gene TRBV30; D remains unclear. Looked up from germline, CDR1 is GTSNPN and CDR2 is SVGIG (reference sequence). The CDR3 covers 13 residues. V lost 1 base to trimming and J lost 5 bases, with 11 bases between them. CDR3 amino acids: CAWSAEAWTEAFF. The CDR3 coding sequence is TGTGCCTGGAGTGCTGAGGCTTGGACTGAAGCTTTCTTT.

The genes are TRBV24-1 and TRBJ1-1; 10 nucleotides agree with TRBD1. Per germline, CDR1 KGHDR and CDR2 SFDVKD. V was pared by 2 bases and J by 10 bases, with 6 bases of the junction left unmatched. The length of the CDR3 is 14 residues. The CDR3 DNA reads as TGTGCCACCAGTGATTCGACTAGGACAGGGGGAGCTTTCTTT. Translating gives CATSDSTRTGGAFF.

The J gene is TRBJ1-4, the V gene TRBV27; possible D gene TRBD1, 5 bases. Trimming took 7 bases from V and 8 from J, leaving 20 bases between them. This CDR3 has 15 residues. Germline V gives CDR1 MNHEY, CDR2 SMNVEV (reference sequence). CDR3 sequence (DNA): TGTGCCAGCAAATTAAGGGGTGGCACAAAGGAAAAACTGTTTTTT. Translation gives CASKLRGGTKEKLFF.

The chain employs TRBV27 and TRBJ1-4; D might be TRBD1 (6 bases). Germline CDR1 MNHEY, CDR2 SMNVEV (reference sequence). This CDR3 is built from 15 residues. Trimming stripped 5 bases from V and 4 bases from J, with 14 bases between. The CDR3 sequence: CASSPPDSHNEKLFF. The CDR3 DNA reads TGTGCCAGCAGTCCCCCGGACAGCCATAATGAAAAACTGTTTTTT.